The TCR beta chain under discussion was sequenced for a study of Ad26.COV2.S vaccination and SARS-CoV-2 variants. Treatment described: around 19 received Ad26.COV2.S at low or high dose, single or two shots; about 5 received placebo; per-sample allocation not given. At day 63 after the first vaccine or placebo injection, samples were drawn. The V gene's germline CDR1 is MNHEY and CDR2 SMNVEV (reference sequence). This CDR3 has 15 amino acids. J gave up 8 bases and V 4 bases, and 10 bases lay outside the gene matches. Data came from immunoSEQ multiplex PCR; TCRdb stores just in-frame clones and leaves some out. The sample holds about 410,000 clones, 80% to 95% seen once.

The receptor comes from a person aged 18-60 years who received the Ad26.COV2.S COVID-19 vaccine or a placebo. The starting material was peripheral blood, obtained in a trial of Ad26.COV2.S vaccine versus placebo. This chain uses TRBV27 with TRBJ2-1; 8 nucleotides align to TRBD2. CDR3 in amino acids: CASSSPGLGSDEQFF. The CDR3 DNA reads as TGTGCCAGCAGTTCGCCGGGACTAGGGTCTGATGAGCAGTTCTTC.